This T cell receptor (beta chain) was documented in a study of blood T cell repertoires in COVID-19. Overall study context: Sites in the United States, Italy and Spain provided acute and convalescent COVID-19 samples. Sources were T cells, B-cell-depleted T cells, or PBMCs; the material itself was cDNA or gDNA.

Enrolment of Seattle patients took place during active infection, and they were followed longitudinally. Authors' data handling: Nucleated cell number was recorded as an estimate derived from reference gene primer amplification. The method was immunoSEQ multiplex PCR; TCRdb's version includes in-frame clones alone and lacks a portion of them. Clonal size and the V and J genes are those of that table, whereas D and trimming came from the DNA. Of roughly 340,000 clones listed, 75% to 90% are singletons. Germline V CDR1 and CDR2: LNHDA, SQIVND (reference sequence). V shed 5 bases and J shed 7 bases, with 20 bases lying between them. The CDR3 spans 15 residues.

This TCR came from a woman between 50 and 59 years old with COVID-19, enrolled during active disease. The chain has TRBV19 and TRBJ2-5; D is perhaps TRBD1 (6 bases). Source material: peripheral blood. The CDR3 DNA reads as TGTGCCAGTAGTTCATCACAGGGATGGCTTGGGACCCAGTACTTC. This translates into CASSSSQGWLGTQYF.